The 14 T cell receptor beta chains reported below all come from one sample, sequenced in a study of cytomegalovirus exposure and HLA in healthy donors. PCR primers comprised 60 Vbeta and 13 Jbeta primers. Only in-frame clones appear in the TCRdb table, and some are missing; sequencing was by immunoSEQ multiplex PCR. In total, the table holds roughly 200,000 clones. Sequenced material: PBMCs. These receptors all come from a girl aged 2-15 years in good health and CMV-seropositive.

The chain links TRBV5-4 to TRBJ1-4; D is ambiguous. Between the trimmed V and J ends, which lost 0 bases and 5 bases, there was a span of 8 bases. This CDR3 has 14 amino acids. Germline CDR1 reads SGHNT; CDR2 reads YYREEE (reference sequence). Written as DNA, the CDR3 is TGTGCCAGCAGCTTGGAACGGTTCAATGAAAAACTGTTTTTT. Translated, it gives CASSLERFNEKLFF. Using reference TRBV5-4 and TRBJ1-4 for the parts outside the CDR3, the full variable domain is ETGVTQSPTHLIKTRGQQVTLRCSSQSGHNTVSWYQQALGQGPQFIFQYYREEENGRGNFPPRFSGLQFPNYSSELNVNALELDDSALYLCASSLERFNEKLFFGSGTQLSVL.

For this clone: A read error may produce the germline difference seen at one junction end. The chain uses TRBV29-1 and TRBJ1-2, with unresolved D. The CDR3 length is 13 residues. Looked up from germline, CDR1 is SQVTM and CDR2 is ANQGSEA. CDR3 nucleotides: TGCAGCGTCGAAGGACTGCAAAACTATGGCTACACCTTC. Translated: CSVEGLQNYGYTF.

This chain uses TRBV6-1 with TRBJ2-4; 9 bases are a match to TRBD1. CDR1 and CDR2 (germline): MNHNS, SASEGT. CDR3 length equals 15 residues. V trimming: 8 bases; J trimming: 7 bases; junction bases outside the gene matches: 12. CDR3 nucleotide sequence: TGTGCCAGCGCTAAAACAGGGGGCGTAGTTAACATTCAGTACTTC. Residues: CASAKTGGVVNIQYF.

This chain uses TRBV5-4 with TRBJ2-6; possibly TRBD2 for D (6 bases). CDR1 and CDR2 (germline): SGHNT, YYREEE (reference sequence). CDR3 length: 15 residues. V gave up 5 bases and J gave up 0 bases, with 9 bases separating them. CDR3 nucleotides: TGTGCCAGCAGGGGTAGCGGCTCTGGGGCCAACGTCCTGACTTTC. It is translated as CASRGSGSGANVLTF.

This chain links TRBV6-5 with TRBJ1-2; the D is unclear. V was trimmed by 8 bases and J by 6 bases, leaving 10 bases between them. Germline V lookup: CDR1 MNHEY, CDR2 SVGAGI. The CDR3 length is 11 residues. The CDR3 coding sequence is TGTGCCAGCGTTAGTTTCGATGGCTACACCTTC. Amino acid sequence: CASVSFDGYTF.

CDR3 in amino acids: CASSQAHRGSGELFF. DNA of the CDR3: TGTGCCAGCAGCCAAGCTCACAGGGGGTCCGGGGAGCTGTTTTTT. V gene TRBV14 combines with J gene TRBJ2-2, with TRBD1 matching 8 bases. Trimming took 1 base from V and 6 from J; bases not matched to a gene: 4. The length of the CDR3 is 15 residues. Germline CDR1 and CDR2: SGHDN and FVKESK.

V is TRBV28 and J is TRBJ1-1; D remains unclear. Germline V gene data show CDR1 as MDHEN and CDR2 as SYDVKM. Between the trimmed V and J ends, which lost 2 bases and 1 base, there was a span of 8 bases. There are 14 residues in the CDR3. The CDR3: CASSLPQANTEAFF. The CDR3 nucleotides read TGTGCCAGCAGTTTACCGCAGGCGAACACTGAAGCTTTCTTT.

The chain combines TRBV2 with TRBJ1-1; D remains unclear. Germline CDR1 SNHLY, CDR2 FYNNEI. CDR3 length equals 11 residues. Trimming cost V 9 bases and J 1 base, with 6 bases left between them. The CDR3 loop reads CASAENTEAFF. The CDR3 nucleotides read TGTGCCAGTGCGGAGAACACTGAAGCTTTCTTT.

The chain employs TRBV11-3 and TRBJ2-7, with 9 bases fitting TRBD1. V shed 0 bases and J 3 bases; nucleotides not matched to a gene: 9. Germline V gene sequence: CDR1 SGHNT, CDR2 YENEEA. CDR3 length: 17 amino acids. The CDR3 protein is CASSLDHGQGRIYEQYF. For the CDR3, the DNA is TGTGCCAGCAGCTTAGATCACGGACAGGGGAGGATCTACGAGCAGTACTTC. Full variable domain (missing parts from reference TRBV11-3 and TRBJ2-7): EAGVVQSPRYKIIEKKQPVAFWCNPISGHNTLYWYLQNLGQGPELLIRYENEEAVDDSQLPKDRFSAERLKGVDSTLKIQPAELGDSAVYLCASSLDHGQGRIYEQYFGPGTRLTVT.

V usage is TRBV30 and J usage is TRBJ2-1; 8 positions agree with TRBD1. CDR1 is GTSNPN, CDR2 SVGIG, per germline (reference sequence). The trim removed 2 bases at V and 1 base at J, leaving 7 bases unmatched. This CDR3 contains 16 residues. The CDR3 spells CAWSPGGKRSYNEQFF. Written as DNA, the CDR3 is TGTGCCTGGAGTCCAGGGGGCAAAAGGTCCTACAATGAGCAGTTCTTC.

The chain has TRBV6-1 and TRBJ2-3, with 8 positions matching TRBD1. From germline, CDR1 is MNHNS and CDR2 SASEGT. Trimming took 5 bases from V and 0 from J; bases not matched to a gene: 4. This CDR3 spans 15 amino acids. The CDR3 reads CASSWTGTSTDTQYF. The CDR3 nucleotides read TGTGCCAGCAGTTGGACAGGGACTAGCACAGATACGCAGTATTTT.

This chain uses TRBV6-5 with TRBJ1-5; 7 bases match TRBD1. Germline V lookup: CDR1 MNHEY, CDR2 SVGAGI. CDR3 length: 15 residues. With V trimmed by 5 bases and J by 0 bases, 4 bases remained unmatched. The CDR3 loop is CASSRGQYSNQPQHF. CDR3 nucleotides: TGTGCCAGCAGTCGGGGACAGTATAGCAATCAGCCCCAGCATTTT.

CDR3 nucleotides: TGTGCCACCCGGGGACAGCCAGGGGTTTCCTATGGCTACACCTTC. This gives the protein CATRGQPGVSYGYTF. The chain has TRBV6-1 and TRBJ1-2; the match to TRBD1 covers 7 bases. From germline, CDR1 is MNHNS and CDR2 SASEGT. V dropped 10 bases and J dropped 4; count of bases not matched to a gene: 15. This CDR3 has 15 residues.

The V call is TRBV11-3, the J call TRBJ2-7, with 10 bases identical to TRBD2. Germline V lookup: CDR1 SGHNT, CDR2 YENEEA. The CDR3 extends over 14 amino acids. The ends lost 5 bases at V and 2 bases at J; junction bases unmatched: 3. The CDR3 region is CASSGSGGPYEQYF. CDR3 bases: TGTGCCAGCAGCGGTAGCGGGGGGCCCTACGAGCAGTACTTC.